The 25 T cell receptor beta chains given below trace back to one sample, sequenced in a study of Ad26.COV2.S vaccination and SARS-CoV-2 variants. Treatment noted: some 20 received Ad26.COV2.S at low or high dose, single or two shots; roughly 5 received placebo; per-sample allocation not given. The samples were gathered on day 63 after the first injection of vaccine or placebo. Produced via immunoSEQ multiplex PCR; TCRdb's table is partial and in-frame only. The table has about 350,000 clones, about 88% seen once. Sequencing was performed on peripheral blood, taken in a trial of Ad26.COV2.S vaccine versus placebo. The receptors come from a person between 18 and 60 years old who received the Ad26.COV2.S COVID-19 vaccine or a placebo.

Here the CDR3 DNA reads TGTGCCAGCAGCGAGGCCTCTCTAGCGGGAGGGGATACGCAGTATTTT. Its translation is CASSEASLAGGDTQYF. The chain recombines TRBV6-2 or TRBV6-3 with TRBJ2-3; 12 bases are a match to TRBD2. From germline, CDR1 is MNHEY and CDR2 SVGEGT. The CDR3 is made up of 16 amino acids. J gave up 6 bases and V 6 bases, and 10 bases lay outside the gene matches.

The CDR3 spells CASSRRETNEKLFF. The CDR3 bases are TGTGCCAGTAGTCGGCGGGAAACGAATGAAAAACTGTTTTTT. V and J are TRBV19 and TRBJ1-4; no definite D call. Trimming cost V 5 bases and J 5 bases, with 12 bases left between them. CDR1 and CDR2 from the germline V gene are LNHDA and SQIVND (reference sequence). The CDR3 length is 14 residues.

This clone came up a few times. The chain links TRBV19 to TRBJ2-7, with no clear D. The germline V gene has CDR1 LNHDA and CDR2 SQIVND (reference sequence). V shed 3 bases and J shed 4 bases, with 10 bases lying between them. The CDR3 totals 13 residues. The chain's CDR3 is CASSIGQQYEQYF. CDR3 bases: TGTGCCAGTAGTATTGGGCAGCAGTACGAGCAGTACTTC.

The chain joins TRBV7-8 to TRBJ1-5; 7 nucleotides match TRBD1. Germline CDR1 is SGHVS and CDR2 is FQNEAQ. CDR3 length equals 14 residues. Trimming cost V 5 bases and J 4 bases; bases outside gene matches: 5. Written as DNA, the CDR3 is TGTGCCAGCAGCGGGACAGCGCTAAATCAGCCCCAGCATTTT. Amino acids: CASSGTALNQPQHF. Looking up the rest from reference TRBV7-8 and TRBJ1-5 gives the full variable domain: GAGVSQSPRYKVAKRGQDVALRCDPISGHVSLFWYQQALGQGPEFLTYFQNEAQLDKSGLPSDRFFAERPEGSVSTLKIQRTQQEDSAVYLCASSGTALNQPQHFGDGTRLSIL.

This rearrangement joins TRBV24-1 to TRBJ2-5; D not certain. The germline CDR1 and CDR2 sequences are KGHDR and SFDVKD. Trimming left V 4 bases short and J 2 bases short, with 19 bases between. The length of the CDR3 is 17 residues. The CDR3 sequence is CATSDPTPGPDQETQYF. The CDR3 DNA reads TGTGCCACCAGTGACCCCACCCCGGGCCCAGATCAAGAGACCCAGTACTTC.

The chain joins TRBV9 to TRBJ2-1; D unclear. Germline V lookup: CDR1 SGDLS, CDR2 YYNGEE. This CDR3 has 13 amino acids. Trimming removed 0 bases at V and 3 bases at J, with 4 bases between. This chain's CDR3 is CASSVGSYNEQFF. CDR3 DNA sequence: TGTGCCAGCAGCGTAGGGAGCTACAATGAGCAGTTCTTC.

The rearrangement joins TRBV12-3 or TRBV12-4 to TRBJ2-5; unclear D gene. The CDR3 loop spans 13 amino acids. Deletions cut 1 base from V and 3 bases from J, with 6 bases between. CDR3 in amino acids: CASSLGLKETQYF. In DNA form, the CDR3 reads TGTGCCAGCAGTTTAGGTCTAAAAGAGACCCAGTACTTC.

The chain is built from TRBV21-1 and TRBJ2-7; whether TRBD2, the table's D call, matches the DNA was not checked. TRBV21-1 is designated a pseudogene. The CDR3 totals 17 residues. This chain's CDR3 is CASSATSGGGSFYEQYF. The CDR3 coding sequence is TGTGCCAGCAGCGCAACTAGCGGGGGGGGTTCCTTCTACGAGCAGTACTTC.

This chain links TRBV7-2 with TRBJ1-1; the match to TRBD1 covers 8 bases. The V gene end was trimmed by 5 bases and the J gene end by 6 bases; junction bases not matched to a gene: 11. CDR1 is SGHTA, CDR2 FQGNSA, per germline. This CDR3 is built from 15 residues. The CDR3 region is CASSVRTGNIPEAFF. The CDR3 bases are TGTGCCAGCAGCGTCCGGACAGGGAACATTCCTGAAGCTTTCTTT.

The chain combines TRBV27 with TRBJ2-7; tentative D call: TRBD2 (6 bases). Germline loops: CDR1 MNHEY, CDR2 SMNVEV (reference sequence). The V end lost 4 bases, the J end lost 2 bases, and 15 bases lay between the germline ends. CDR3 size: 15 residues. For the CDR3, the DNA is TGTGCCAGCAGTTGGGTCGCCGGGAGAACCTACGAGCAGTACTTC. The encoded protein is CASSWVAGRTYEQYF.

V gene TRBV29-1 combines with J gene TRBJ2-1; TRBD2 matches at 12 bases. V lost 2 bases and J lost 9; bases outside the gene matches: 5. CDR1 is SQVTM and CDR2 is ANQGSEA in the germline V gene. The CDR3 covers 14 residues. CDR3 in DNA: TGCAGCGTTGAACAGCTAGCGGGAGGGGTTGAGCAGTTCTTC. This gives the protein CSVEQLAGGVEQFF.

This clone appeared a few times. The chain joins TRBV10-2 to TRBJ2-7, with D hard to call. This CDR3 region has 12 residues. Germline V CDR1 and CDR2: WSHSY, SAAADI. Trimming took 8 bases from V and 6 from J, leaving 14 bases between them. CDR3 in amino acids: CASQATRTEQYF. The DNA for the CDR3 is TGCGCCAGCCAAGCTACTCGTACCGAGCAGTACTTC.

This rearrangement joins TRBV30 to TRBJ1-3; D may be TRBD1 (6 bases). V was shortened by 2 bases and J by 4 bases, with 12 bases between the two germline ends. Per the germline V gene, CDR1 is GTSNPN and CDR2 is SVGIG (reference sequence). CDR3 length: 14 amino acids. The CDR3 reads CAWSKGEPGNTIYF. CDR3 DNA: TGTGCCTGGAGTAAGGGGGAACCGGGAAACACCATATATTTT.

This rearrangement joins TRBV13 to TRBJ2-1, with D perhaps being TRBD1 or TRBD2 (5 bases each). The CDR3 is 17 residues long. With 2 bases removed from V and 7 bases from J, the gap between germline ends came to 21 bases. The V gene's germline CDR1 is PRHDT and CDR2 FYEKMQ (reference sequence). CDR3 protein: CASSLLPPGRKANEQFF. The CDR3 nucleotides are TGTGCCAGCAGCTTACTCCCGCCGGGACGGAAGGCTAATGAGCAGTTCTTC.

The chain links TRBV3-1 (or the pseudogene TRBV3-2) to TRBJ2-1; TRBD2 is a possible D gene (5 bases). With 0 bases removed from V and 3 bases from J, the gap between germline ends came to 6 bases. The CDR3 totals 14 residues. Germline CDR1 and CDR2: LGHDT and YNNKEL (reference sequence). CDR3 DNA sequence: TGTGCCAGCAGCCAAGATGACTACTACAATGAGCAGTTCTTC. Translation: CASSQDDYYNEQFF.

Only one count was recorded for this clone. The rearrangement links TRBV5-1 to TRBJ1-4; D is unresolved. The V end lost 2 bases, the J end lost 3 bases, and 11 bases lay between the germline ends. The germline V gene has CDR1 SGHRS and CDR2 YFSETQ. The length of the CDR3 is 15 residues. CDR3 region: CASSFSGTSNEKLFF. CDR3 nucleotides: TGCGCCAGCAGCTTTAGTGGAACCTCTAATGAAAAACTGTTTTTT.

In this sample, this clone turned up once. The rearrangement uses TRBV4-1 and TRBJ2-1; D unclear. This CDR3 spans 11 amino acids. Germline assignment: CDR1 MGHRA and CDR2 YSYEKL. The ends were cut back, 2 bases at V and 5 bases at J, with 1 base in the middle. As DNA, the CDR3 is TGCGCCAGCAGCCAAAACAATGAGCAGTTCTTC. Its translation is CASSQNNEQFF.

This chain links TRBV10-3 with TRBJ2-1, with 9 nucleotides matching TRBD1. Germline values: CDR1 ENHRY, CDR2 SYGVKD. The CDR3 extends over 15 amino acids. V was clipped by 6 bases and J by 0 bases; unmatched bases: 3. This CDR3 is CAISQTGGSYNEQFF. The CDR3 region has the DNA TGTGCCATCAGCCAGACAGGGGGCTCCTACAATGAGCAGTTCTTC.

The chain joins TRBV5-6 to TRBJ2-7, with D possibly TRBD2 on 5 matching bases. The CDR3 loop spans 15 amino acids. CDR1 SGHDT and CDR2 YYEEEE come from the germline V gene. With 2 bases removed from V and 3 bases from J, the gap between germline ends came to 15 bases. The CDR3 loop is CASSFLREEGYEQYF. For the CDR3, the DNA is TGTGCCAGCAGCTTCCTGAGGGAAGAGGGCTACGAGCAGTACTTC.

This rearrangement joins TRBV6-6 to TRBJ2-7; D tentatively reads TRBD1 or TRBD2 (7 bases each). The germline gives CDR1 MNHNY, CDR2 SVGAGI (reference sequence). V was clipped by 6 bases and J by 9 bases, with 15 bases between them. This CDR3 has 12 amino acids. This chain's CDR3 is CASRQGGIGQYF. DNA of the CDR3: TGTGCCAGCAGGCAGGGGGGGATAGGGCAGTACTTC.

The J gene is TRBJ2-1, the V gene TRBV20-1; 7 bases agree with TRBD2. The CDR3 spans 16 residues. Losses at the gene ends were 3 bases for V and 2 bases for J; bases not matched to a gene: 10. Germline V gives CDR1 DFQATT, CDR2 SNEGSKA (reference sequence). The CDR3 reads CSASGNGAGAYNEQFF. CDR3 nucleotides: TGCAGTGCTAGTGGTAATGGTGCGGGAGCCTACAATGAGCAGTTCTTC.

This chain connects TRBV19 to TRBJ1-2; 8 bases are a match to TRBD1. The CDR3 contains 11 residues. Germline CDR1 LNHDA, CDR2 SQIVND (reference sequence). V lost 11 bases and J lost 6; bases outside the gene matches: 5. For the CDR3, the DNA is TGTGCCGGCCAGGACAGGGATGGCTACACCTTC. As protein: CAGQDRDGYTF.

V is TRBV11-2 and J is TRBJ1-4, with 7 bases identical to TRBD1. The CDR3 contains 16 residues. Germline V gene sequence: CDR1 SGHAT, CDR2 FQNNGV. J gave up 8 bases and V 5 bases, and 14 bases lay outside the gene matches. CDR3 amino acids: CASSPTGIGVKEKLFF. The CDR3 DNA is TGTGCCAGCAGCCCGACAGGGATAGGGGTAAAAGAAAAACTGTTTTTT.

CDR3 nucleotides: TGTGCCAGCAGCGGTCATGGTAGCAATCAGCCCCAGCATTTT. Translation gives CASSGHGSNQPQHF. The chain is built from TRBV7-8 and TRBJ1-5; D gene unclear. Germline loops: CDR1 SGHVS, CDR2 FQNEAQ. The CDR3 runs to 14 residues. The germline V and J ends were trimmed by 5 bases and 0 bases, with 8 bases remaining between them.

This clone was detected only once. The chain couples TRBV5-1 to TRBJ1-4; D not resolved. The CDR3 runs to 15 residues. Germline assignment: CDR1 SGHRS and CDR2 YFSETQ. V gave up 0 bases and J gave up 5 bases, with 11 bases separating them. The CDR3 DNA is TGCGCCAGCAGCTTGGCTTTAGCACAGAATGAAAAACTGTTTTTT. It translates to CASSLALAQNEKLFF.